This TCR beta chain was recovered during a study of T cell changes during pregnancy in multiple sclerosis. Data came from immunoSEQ multiplex PCR; TCRdb stores just in-frame clones and leaves some out. This sample carries approximately 53,000 clones, approximately 90% of them seen once, and the ten largest clones take around 0.38%. The ends were cut back, 0 bases at V and 4 bases at J, with 13 bases in the middle. CDR1 SGDLS and CDR2 YYNGEE come from the germline V gene. The CDR3 extends over 15 amino acids. This sequence originates from a female donor with multiple sclerosis, enrolled in a pregnancy study. The chain has TRBV9 and TRBJ1-2; D is undetermined. The specimen comprised CD4+ T cells from peripheral blood mononuclear cells, sampled before pregnancy. CDR3 sequence reads: CASSVGEASIYGYTF. Written as DNA, the CDR3 is TGTGCCAGCAGCGTAGGAGAGGCCAGCATCTATGGCTACACCTTC.